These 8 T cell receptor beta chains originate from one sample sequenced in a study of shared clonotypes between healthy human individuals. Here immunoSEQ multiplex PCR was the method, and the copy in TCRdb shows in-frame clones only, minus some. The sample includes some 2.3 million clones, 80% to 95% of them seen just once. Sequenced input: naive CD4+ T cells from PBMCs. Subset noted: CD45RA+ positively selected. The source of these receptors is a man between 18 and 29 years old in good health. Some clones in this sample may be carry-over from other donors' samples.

CDR3 sequence reads: CASSSQAVSSYNEQFF. The CDR3 DNA reads as TGTGCCAGCAGCTCCCAGGCGGTGAGCTCCTACAATGAGCAGTTCTTC. J is TRBJ2-1 and V is TRBV11-1, with no clear D. With 4 bases removed from V and 0 bases from J, the gap between germline ends came to 13 bases. CDR1 SGHAT and CDR2 FQDESV come from the germline V gene (reference sequence). The CDR3 sequence is 16 residues long.

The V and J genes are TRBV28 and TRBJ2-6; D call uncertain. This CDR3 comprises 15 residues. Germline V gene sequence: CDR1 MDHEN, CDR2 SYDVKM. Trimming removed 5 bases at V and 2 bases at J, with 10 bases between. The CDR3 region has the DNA TGTGCCAGCAGTCTCCCGGCCCCTGGGGCCAACGTCCTGACTTTC. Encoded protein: CASSLPAPGANVLTF.

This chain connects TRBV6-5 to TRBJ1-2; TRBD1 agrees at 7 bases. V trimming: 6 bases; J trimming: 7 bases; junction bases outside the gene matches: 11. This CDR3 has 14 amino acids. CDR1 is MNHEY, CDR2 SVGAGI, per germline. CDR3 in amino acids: CASSTTGVPGGYTF. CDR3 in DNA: TGTGCCAGCAGCACTACAGGGGTTCCCGGTGGCTACACCTTC.

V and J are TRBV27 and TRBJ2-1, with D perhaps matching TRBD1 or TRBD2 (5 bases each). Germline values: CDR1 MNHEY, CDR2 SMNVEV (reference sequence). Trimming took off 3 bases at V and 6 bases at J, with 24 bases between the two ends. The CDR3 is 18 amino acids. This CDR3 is CASSFKPRTGRIGNEQFF. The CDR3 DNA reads TGTGCCAGCAGTTTTAAACCTCGCACGGGGCGGATCGGCAATGAGCAGTTCTTC.

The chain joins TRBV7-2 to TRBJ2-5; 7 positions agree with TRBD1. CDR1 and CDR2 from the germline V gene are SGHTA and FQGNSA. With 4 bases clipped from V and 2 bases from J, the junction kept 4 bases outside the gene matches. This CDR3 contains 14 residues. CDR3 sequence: CASSSSGQQETQYF. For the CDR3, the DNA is TGTGCCAGCAGCTCCTCGGGACAGCAAGAGACCCAGTACTTC.

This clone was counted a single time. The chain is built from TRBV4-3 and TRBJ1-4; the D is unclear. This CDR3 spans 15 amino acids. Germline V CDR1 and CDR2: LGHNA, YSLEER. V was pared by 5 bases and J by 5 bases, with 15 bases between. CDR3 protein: CASSFAEYLNEKLFF. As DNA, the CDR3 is TGCGCCAGCAGCTTCGCAGAGTACCTCAATGAAAAACTGTTTTTT.

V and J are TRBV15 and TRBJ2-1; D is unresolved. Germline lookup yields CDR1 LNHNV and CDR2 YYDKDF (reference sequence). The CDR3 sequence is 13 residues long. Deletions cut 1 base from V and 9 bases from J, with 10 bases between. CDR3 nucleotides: TGTGCCACCAGCAGAGGGCGTAGGGTTGAGCAGTTCTTC. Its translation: CATSRGRRVEQFF.

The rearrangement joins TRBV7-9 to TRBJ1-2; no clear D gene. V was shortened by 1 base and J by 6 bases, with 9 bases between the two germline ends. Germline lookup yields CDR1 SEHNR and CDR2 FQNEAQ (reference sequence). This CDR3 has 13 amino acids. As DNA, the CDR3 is TGTGCCAGCAGCTTAGAACAGATCCATGGCTACACCTTC. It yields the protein CASSLEQIHGYTF.